This T cell receptor (beta chain) was recorded in a study of T-cell memory formation after mild COVID-19. Background on the study: TCR clusters largely stayed donor specific. Findings of the study overall: Later expanders leaned CD4+, whereas day 15 to 85 contracting clones were balanced CD4/CD8. Nothing confirmed that second-wave clones peaking on day 37 were specific for SARS-CoV-2.

Using constant-segment primers, 5'RACE produced TCR alpha and TCR beta cDNA libraries carrying sample barcodes and UMIs. TCRdb re-analysed the 5' RACE reads in MiXCR, keeping a single row per CDR3 protein. This sample yields around 400,000 distinct CDR3 sequences, of which roughly 26% are seen a single time; 8.5% to 10% belongs to the top ten. This clonotype was counted only a few times. Its antigen is undetermined. V lost 5 bases and J lost 4, with 13 bases in between. This CDR3 is 13 amino acids long. Germline V gene sequence: CDR1 GTSNPN, CDR2 SVGIG (reference sequence). The receptor comes from an adult woman who had mild COVID-19 (a few samples of this study predate the infection). Cell type and time point are not known. The specimen sequenced was PBMCs or a T cell subset sorted from them (not recorded which). The rearrangement uses TRBV30 and TRBJ2-3; D tentatively reads TRBD1 or TRBD2 (5 bases each). The CDR3 is CAWRGRVPDTQYF. The CDR3 nucleotides read TGTGCCTGGCGGGGCAGGGTCCCAGATACGCAGTATTTT.